The entry below describes one T cell receptor (beta chain). The antigen is not known. The data stem from a study of T cells after yellow fever vaccination. Production of TCR cDNA was by 5'RACE template switching, which also added a universal primer site and UMIs. TCRdb itself ran the 5' RACE reads through MiXCR, one entry per CDR3 protein. The sample has 250,000 to 400,000 distinct CDR3 sequences, around 4.3% seen once. Germline V gives CDR1 SGHRS, CDR2 YFSETQ. CDR3 size: 16 residues. V shed 4 bases and J shed 3 bases, with 19 bases lying between them. Findings and limits, study-wide: A weaker secondary response peaked on day 5, the primary on day 15. Reappearance after the booster was observed for most primary-vaccination clones (about 96% CD4, over 70% CD8).

The source material was PBMCs, sampled 15 days after the yellow fever booster vaccination. The chain links TRBV5-1 to TRBJ2-5; a possible D gene is TRBD2 (7 bases). The TCR comes from a man aged 18 to 30 who received the YFV17D yellow fever vaccine. Written as DNA, the CDR3 is TGCGCCAGCAGCATCGGGCGCGGGGGCAGAAAAGAGACCCAGTACTTC. Residues: CASSIGRGGRKETQYF.